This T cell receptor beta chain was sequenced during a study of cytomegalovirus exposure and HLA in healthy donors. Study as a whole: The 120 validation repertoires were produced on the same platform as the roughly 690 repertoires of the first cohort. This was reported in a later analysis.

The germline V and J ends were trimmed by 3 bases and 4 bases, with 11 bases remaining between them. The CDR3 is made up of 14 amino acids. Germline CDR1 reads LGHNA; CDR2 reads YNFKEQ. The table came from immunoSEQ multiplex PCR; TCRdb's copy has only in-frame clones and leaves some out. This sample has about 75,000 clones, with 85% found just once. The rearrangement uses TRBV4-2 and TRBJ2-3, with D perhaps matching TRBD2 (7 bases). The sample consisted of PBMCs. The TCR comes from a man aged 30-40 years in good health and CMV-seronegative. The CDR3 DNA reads TGTGCCAGCAGCCAGGGGGGGCCCTCAGATACGCAGTATTTT. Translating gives CASSQGGPSDTQYF.